This TCR beta chain was found in a study of blood T cell repertoires in COVID-19. Study details: Researchers got acute and convalescent COVID-19 samples from the United States, Italy and Spain. From T cells, B-cell-depleted T cells, or PBMCs came the material, which was cDNA or gDNA.

Per the original data handling: Reference gene primers were amplified, and this amplification served to estimate nucleated cell counts. Clones were sequenced by immunoSEQ multiplex PCR, and TCRdb holds only the in-frame ones, with some missing. V and J calls and clone size are copied from that table; D and trimming were computed from the DNA. Among some 80,000 clones, around 90% were seen once, and the ten largest hold roughly 3.1%. With 0 bases removed from V and 3 bases from J, the gap between germline ends came to 10 bases. CDR1 and CDR2 from the germline V gene are MNHEY and SVGEGT. The CDR3 totals 15 residues.

The TCR sequence derives from a woman aged 45 to 65 with active or convalescent COVID-19. The gene calls are TRBV6-2 or TRBV6-3 and TRBJ2-3; possibly TRBD2 for D (6 bases). Sequences were obtained from peripheral blood. DNA for the CDR3: TGTGCCAGCAGTTACTCCGGGGGTAGTACAGATACGCAGTATTTT. Its protein is CASSYSGGSTDTQYF.